This TCR beta chain was profiled in a study of cytomegalovirus exposure and HLA in healthy donors. PCR amplification relied on 60 Vbeta primers (plus 13 Jbeta primers). The repertoire was sequenced with immunoSEQ multiplex PCR; TCRdb's copy has only in-frame clones and lacks some. The sample table includes tens of thousands of clones. Regarding the study as a whole: Segments of the TCR beta V type were, in most cases, productive about 90% or about 30% of the time in an earlier analysis.

Donors in the study were healthy people who gave bone marrow. Each donor was nominally healthy when sampled (though unrecorded immune exposures were likely). Trimming took 0 bases from V and 0 from J, leaving 3 bases between them. The CDR3 is made up of 13 amino acids. CDR1 and CDR2 (germline): SGHTA, FQGNSA. With regard to this clone: Antigen: not known.

This sequence originates from a woman aged 40 to 50 in good health and CMV-seropositive. The chain uses TRBV7-2 and TRBJ2-7; D unresolved. Sequenced material: PBMCs. The CDR3 DNA reads as TGTGCCAGCAGCTTAGCCCACTCCTACGAGCAGTACTTC. As protein: CASSLAHSYEQYF. Supplemented by reference TRBV7-2 and TRBJ2-7, the full variable domain reads GAGVSQSPSNKVTEKGKDVELRCDPISGHTALYWYRQSLGQGLEFLIYFQGNSAPDKSGLPSDRFSAERTGGSVSTLTIQRTQQEDSAVYLCASSLAHSYEQYFGPGTRLTVT.